Listed here are 27 T cell receptor beta chains from one sample, sequenced in a study of blood T cell repertoires in COVID-19. Sequenced by immunoSEQ multiplex PCR; TCRdb stores in-frame clones only, minus some. The sample lists about 270,000 clones, approximately 92% occurring once. The sample comprised PBMCs or T cells enriched from blood (not recorded which). The receptors derive from a young woman who had recovered from COVID-19.

V usage is TRBV19 and J usage is TRBJ1-1, with D maybe TRBD1 (5 bases). The CDR3 consists of 15 residues. With 4 bases removed from V and 4 bases from J, the gap between germline ends came to 16 bases. The germline CDR1 and CDR2 sequences are LNHDA and SQIVND (reference sequence). CDR3 bases: TGTGCCAGTAGTAGATCCCAGGGTAGGGCCACTGAAGCTTTCTTT. This sequence encodes CASSRSQGRATEAFF.

J is TRBJ2-7 and V is TRBV7-9, with 8 positions matching TRBD1. V shed 5 bases and J 6 bases; nucleotides not matched to a gene: 21. Germline V CDR1 and CDR2: SEHNR, FQNEAQ (reference sequence). This CDR3 is 18 amino acids long. CDR3 coding DNA: TGTGCCAGCAGCCTCTATCCTGAGAGGACAGGGAGCGGATCCGAGCAGTACTTC. Translation: CASSLYPERTGSGSEQYF.

CDR3 nucleotides: TGCGCCAGCAGCTTCGGGGGTATGGCTGAAGCTTTCTTT. Encoded protein: CASSFGGMAEAFF. This sequence joins TRBV5-1 and TRBJ1-1; TRBD1 might be the D (5 bases). The CDR3 length is 13 residues. The V gene lost 2 bases and the J gene lost 6 bases, with 11 bases spanning the gap. The germline gives CDR1 SGHRS, CDR2 YFSETQ.

The chain recombines TRBV21-1 with TRBJ1-5; TRBD1, the table's D call, was not compared with the DNA. TRBV21-1 is a recognized pseudogene. The CDR3 has 15 residues. The CDR3 DNA is TGTGCCAGCAGCAAGGAAAGACAGCCTAGAGAGCCCCAGCATTTT. Its protein product is CASSKERQPREPQHF.

The rearrangement joins TRBV6-5 to TRBJ1-1; a possible D gene is TRBD1 (5 bases). Trimming left V 7 bases short and J 7 bases short, with 13 bases between. The CDR3 runs 12 residues. Germline CDR1 is MNHEY and CDR2 is SVGAGI. In DNA, the CDR3 is TGTGCCAGCATCAGACAGATGGGTGAAGCTTTCTTT. Translated: CASIRQMGEAFF.

The chain carries TRBV2 and TRBJ1-1; 9 bases align to TRBD1. The CDR3 spans 13 residues. Germline CDR1 reads SNHLY; CDR2 reads FYNNEI. The CDR3 reads CATGTGTATEAFF. The CDR3 coding sequence is TGTGCTACCGGGACAGGGACGGCCACTGAAGCTTTCTTT.

This clone was counted between two and nine times. V usage is TRBV2 and J usage is TRBJ1-3; TRBD1 matches at 7 bases. The CDR3 totals 15 residues. CDR1 SNHLY and CDR2 FYNNEI come from the germline V gene. After removal of 3 bases from V and 2 bases from J, the junction contained 4 bases not matched to a gene. The CDR3 nucleotides read TGTGCCAGCAGTGATACGAGGGGGCCTGGAAACACCATATATTTT. Protein product: CASSDTRGPGNTIYF.

J is TRBJ2-1 and V is TRBV3-1 (or the pseudogene TRBV3-2); the match to TRBD2 covers 7 bases. J lost 7 bases, V lost 4 bases, and 10 bases had no gene match. From germline, CDR1 is LGHDT and CDR2 YNNKEL (reference sequence). This CDR3 comprises 15 residues. CDR3 coding DNA: TGTGCCAGCAGCCCCACGCTAGCGGTATTGAATGAGCAGTTCTTC. Translation gives CASSPTLAVLNEQFF.

The chain recombines TRBV3-1 (or the pseudogene TRBV3-2) with TRBJ1-6, with D tentatively TRBD1 (5 bases). Germline V gene lookup returns CDR1 LGHDT and CDR2 YNNKEL (reference sequence). V was pared by 0 bases and J by 8 bases, with 11 bases between. The CDR3 spans 15 residues. CDR3 in DNA: TGTGCCAGCAGCCAAGACCCAGGGCGGTATTCACCCCTCCACTTT. It codes for CASSQDPGRYSPLHF.

The chain has TRBV5-5 and TRBJ1-4; 8 positions agree with TRBD1. CDR1 is SGHKS and CDR2 is YYEKEE in the germline V gene (reference sequence). Trimming at V came to 0 bases and at J to 8 bases, leaving 12 bases not matched to a gene. There are 17 residues in the CDR3. The CDR3 sequence: CASSLEQAQGVREKLFF. The CDR3 DNA sequence: TGTGCCAGCAGCTTGGAACAAGCACAGGGGGTTCGGGAAAAACTGTTTTTT.

This chain connects TRBV5-8 to TRBJ1-2; tentatively, D is TRBD1 (6 bases). The germline gives CDR1 SGHTS, CDR2 YDEGEE. This CDR3 comprises 13 residues. V was cut by 4 bases and J by 8 bases, with 15 bases left in between. The CDR3 is CASSRGRGVGYTF. CDR3 DNA: TGTGCCAGCAGCCGAGGCAGGGGAGTCGGCTACACCTTC. The variable domain in full, completed from reference TRBV5-8 and TRBJ1-2, reads EAGVTQSPTHLIKTRGQQATLRCSPISGHTSVYWYQQALGLGLQFLLWYDEGEERNRGNFPPRFSGRQFPNYSSELNVNALELEDSALYLCASSRGRGVGYTFGSGTRLTVV.

J is TRBJ1-1 and V is TRBV6-5; 7 positions match TRBD1. Germline CDR1 reads MNHEY; CDR2 reads SVGAGI. V shed 5 bases, J shed 5 bases, and the junction held 5 bases outside the gene matches. The CDR3 covers 13 residues. This CDR3 is CASSSRQGTEAFF. The CDR3 region has the DNA TGTGCCAGCAGTAGCAGACAGGGAACTGAAGCTTTCTTT.

CDR3: CASTVGASGEETQYF. CDR3 DNA: TGTGCCAGCACTGTGGGGGCTAGCGGGGAAGAGACCCAGTACTTC. The V gene is TRBV2, the J gene TRBJ2-5; TRBD2 matches 9 bases. Germline V CDR1 and CDR2: SNHLY, FYNNEI. CDR3 length: 15 amino acids. V was pared by 7 bases and J by 3 bases, with 9 bases of the junction left unmatched.

The chain combines TRBV19 with TRBJ1-6; 7 positions match TRBD1. There are 14 residues in the CDR3. V was pared by 2 bases and J by 9 bases, with 4 bases of the junction left unmatched. CDR1 and CDR2 from the germline V gene are LNHDA and SQIVND (reference sequence). The chain's CDR3 is CASSINRGVSPLHF. CDR3 in DNA: TGTGCCAGTAGTATAAACAGGGGAGTTTCACCCCTCCACTTT.

This chain links TRBV28 with TRBJ1-2, with a tentative D call TRBD1 (6 bases). V gave up 5 bases and J gave up 6 bases, with 19 bases separating them. Germline CDR1 and CDR2: MDHEN and SYDVKM. The CDR3 runs 15 residues. CDR3 region: CASSPPPDRWDGYTF. CDR3 nucleotides: TGTGCCAGCAGTCCACCTCCTGACAGGTGGGATGGCTACACCTTC.

This clone was seen once. The chain links TRBV20-1 to TRBJ2-5; D call uncertain. This CDR3 spans 11 amino acids. Germline CDR1 and CDR2: DFQATT and SNEGSKA (reference sequence). The V end lost 6 bases, the J end lost 4 bases, and 9 bases lay between the germline ends. CDR3 DNA: TGCAGTGCCAGGATTATAGAGACCCAGTACTTC. Its protein is CSARIIETQYF.

As for this clone: The sample carries other DNA sequences with the same CDR3. The chain couples TRBV5-1 to TRBJ1-1; D not resolved. The germline V gene encodes CDR1 SGHRS and CDR2 YFSETQ. The CDR3 length is 14 residues. Deletions cut 0 bases from V and 1 base from J, with 7 bases between. CDR3 in amino acids: CASSLALQNTEAFF. The CDR3 DNA is TGCGCCAGCAGCTTGGCCTTACAGAACACTGAAGCTTTCTTT.

This clone was seen only once. The sample carries other DNA sequences with the same CDR3. This rearrangement joins TRBV19 to TRBJ1-2; tentative D call: TRBD1 (5 bases). The CDR3 has 11 residues. V was clipped by 10 bases and J by 8 bases, with 14 bases between them. Germline V gives CDR1 LNHDA, CDR2 SQIVND (reference sequence). The CDR3 sequence is CATTGGYGYTF. The CDR3 DNA follows: TGTGCCACCACGGGGGGATACGGCTACACCTTC.

The DNA of the CDR3 is TGTGCCAGCAGTGACTTGGCAGTCAATGAGCAGTACTTC. It codes for CASSDLAVNEQYF. The chain recombines TRBV2 with TRBJ2-7; D gene uncertain. The CDR3 loop spans 13 amino acids. Germline CDR1 SNHLY, CDR2 FYNNEI. V lost 3 bases and J 7 bases, leaving 13 bases between the germline ends.

This clone was seen a few times. The chain combines TRBV6-5 with TRBJ1-4; 7 positions match TRBD1. V shed 4 bases and J 3 bases; nucleotides not matched to a gene: 8. CDR3 length: 16 amino acids. The germline gives CDR1 MNHEY, CDR2 SVGAGI. DNA for the CDR3: TGTGCCAGCAGTTGGGGGGCCGGGACAGCTAATGAAAAACTGTTTTTT. The encoded protein is CASSWGAGTANEKLFF.

CDR3 nucleotides: TGCGCCAGCAGCTTGGAAGCAGGAGGTAACTACGAGCAGTACTTC. It codes for CASSLEAGGNYEQYF. V gene TRBV5-1 combines with J gene TRBJ2-7; tentatively, D is TRBD2 (5 bases). This CDR3 spans 15 amino acids. Trimming removed 0 bases from V and 3 bases from J, with 13 bases in between. Germline CDR1 SGHRS, CDR2 YFSETQ.

A remark on this clone: The junction differs from germline at one of its ends, possibly a read error. The V call is TRBV6-1, the J call TRBJ2-7, with 9 bases aligning to TRBD2. The length of the CDR3 is 16 residues. The germline gives CDR1 MNHNS, CDR2 SASEGT. CDR3 DNA sequence: TGTGCCAGCAGTCAAGCCACTAGCGGGTACTCCTACGAGCAGTACTTC. Its translation is CASSQATSGYSYEQYF.

This sequence joins TRBV6-5 and TRBJ1-2; 7 bases are a match to TRBD1. This CDR3 has 13 residues. Germline V gene sequence: CDR1 MNHEY, CDR2 SVGAGI. V lost 7 bases, J lost 6 bases, and 8 bases stayed unmatched. CDR3 in DNA: TGTGCCAGCACCCGAGGGGGCGCCGATGGCTACACCTTC. Protein product: CASTRGGADGYTF.

The chain couples TRBV3-1 (or the pseudogene TRBV3-2) to TRBJ2-7, with 7 bases fitting TRBD2. This CDR3 spans 15 amino acids. The V and J ends lost 4 bases and 4 bases, in that order; junction bases with no gene match: 10. Germline loops: CDR1 LGHDT, CDR2 YNNKEL (reference sequence). The CDR3 spells CASSPQVGGFYEQYF. DNA of the CDR3: TGTGCCAGCAGCCCACAGGTGGGGGGGTTTTACGAGCAGTACTTC.

The chain is built from TRBV9 and TRBJ2-3, with TRBD2 matching 7 bases. J gave up 0 bases and V 3 bases, and 1 base lay outside the gene matches. Germline V gene sequence: CDR1 SGDLS, CDR2 YYNGEE. This CDR3 comprises 14 residues. The CDR3 sequence is CASSDSGSTDTQYF. The CDR3 DNA follows: TGTGCCAGCAGCGATAGCGGGAGCACAGATACGCAGTATTTT. The variable domain in full, with the rest retrieved from reference TRBV9 and TRBJ2-3, is DSGVTQTPKHLITATGQRVTLRCSPRSGDLSVYWYQQSLDQGLQFLIQYYNGEERAKGNILERFSAQQFPDLHSELNLSSLELGDSALYFCASSDSGSTDTQYFGPGTRLTVL.

The V call is TRBV6-5, the J call TRBJ2-7; D unclear. Trimming removed 7 bases at V and 0 bases at J, with 7 bases between. CDR1 and CDR2 from the germline V gene are MNHEY and SVGAGI. The CDR3 runs 12 residues. CDR3 sequence: CASNLLSYEQYF. The DNA for the CDR3 is TGTGCCAGCAACCTACTCTCCTACGAGCAGTACTTC.

The rearrangement joins TRBV29-1 to TRBJ1-2; 8 bases line up with TRBD1. With V trimmed by 3 bases and J by 8 bases, 8 bases remained unmatched. Germline-derived CDR1 and CDR2 are SQVTM and ANQGSEA. This CDR3 is 13 amino acids long. Here the CDR3 reads CSVEGQESKGYTF. DNA of the CDR3: TGCAGCGTTGAGGGACAGGAGAGTAAAGGCTACACCTTC.